One and the same sample provided the 30 T cell receptor beta chains below, sequenced in a study of shared clonotypes between healthy human individuals. Sequencing was performed with immunoSEQ multiplex PCR; in TCRdb, only in-frame clones are kept and a portion is missing. Of roughly 2.2 million clones in the sample, about nine tenths are singletons; the top ten hold 0.37%. The sequencing input was naive CD4+ T cells from PBMCs. As to subset: CD45RA+ positively selected. These TCRs come from a man between 18 and 35 years old in good health. Some clones in this sample may be carry-over from other donors' samples.

This sequence joins TRBV28 and TRBJ2-3; 9 bases align to TRBD2. The V gene end was trimmed by 8 bases and the J gene end by 2 bases; junction bases not matched to a gene: 5. This CDR3 region has 14 residues. The germline V gene has CDR1 MDHEN and CDR2 SYDVKM. The CDR3 DNA reads TGTGCCAGCTTTAGCGGGAGCCCCACAGATACGCAGTATTTT. This codes for CASFSGSPTDTQYF.

The rearrangement uses TRBV4-3 and TRBJ1-2; D uncertain. Germline CDR1 reads LGHNA; CDR2 reads YSLEER. This CDR3 is built from 15 residues. The V end was cut by 0 bases, the J end by 0 bases, with 8 bases between. The CDR3 DNA is TGCGCCAGCAGCCAAGATATCAAGGCTAACTATGGCTACACCTTC. This sequence encodes CASSQDIKANYGYTF.

The CDR3 here is CASSRATGADYGYTF. CDR3 nucleotides: TGCGCCAGCAGCCGGGCGACAGGGGCAGACTATGGCTACACCTTC. The genes are TRBV5-1 and TRBJ1-2; TRBD1 aligns across 8 bases. J was trimmed by 3 bases and V by 4 bases; bases with no gene match: 8. This CDR3 contains 15 residues. Germline V gene data show CDR1 as SGHRS and CDR2 as YFSETQ. The whole variable domain, remainder taken from reference TRBV5-1 and TRBJ1-2, is KAGVTQTPRYLIKTRGQQVTLSCSPISGHRSVSWYQQTPGQGLQFLFEYFSETQRNKGNFPGRFSGRQFSNSRSEMNVSTLELGDSALYLCASSRATGADYGYTFGSGTRLTVV.

This sequence joins TRBV5-1 and TRBJ1-3; D not certain. Trimming stripped 4 bases from V and 0 bases from J, with 11 bases between. The CDR3 consists of 15 residues. CDR1 is SGHRS and CDR2 is YFSETQ in the germline V gene. The CDR3 region has the DNA TGCGCCAGCAGCCAGGACTGGAGCTCTGGAAACACCATATATTTT. It encodes CASSQDWSSGNTIYF.

The gene calls are TRBV7-2 and TRBJ1-2; TRBD1 matches 10 bases. Germline V lookup: CDR1 SGHTA, CDR2 FQGNSA. The CDR3 sequence is 15 residues long. Trimming at V came to 5 bases and at J to 5 bases, leaving 8 bases not matched to a gene. The CDR3 sequence: CASSASGTGVYGYTF. As DNA, the CDR3 is TGTGCCAGCAGCGCATCCGGGACAGGGGTTTATGGCTACACCTTC.

On this clone: Other DNA variants within this sample encode the same CDR3. The chain couples TRBV7-2 to TRBJ2-1; D not certain. The germline V gene has CDR1 SGHTA and CDR2 FQGNSA. The CDR3 runs 11 residues. Trimming removed 0 bases from V and 8 bases from J, with 2 bases in between. The CDR3 nucleotides are TGTGCCAGCAGCTTAGCGGATGAGCAGTTCTTC. Amino acids: CASSLADEQFF.

This clone has only one observation. The CDR3: CASRGWENTGELFF. CDR3 nucleotide sequence: TGTGCCTCCCGGGGGTGGGAGAACACCGGGGAGCTGTTTTTT. This chain joins TRBV14 and TRBJ2-2; D is perhaps TRBD2 (6 bases). Trimming took off 11 bases at V and 1 base at J, with 14 bases between the two ends. Germline V gives CDR1 SGHDN, CDR2 FVKESK. The CDR3 runs 14 residues.

This chain uses TRBV7-9 with TRBJ2-7; D gene unclear. The CDR3 consists of 13 residues. Germline values: CDR1 SEHNR, CDR2 FQNEAQ (reference sequence). The V end lost 4 bases, the J end lost 7 bases, and 14 bases lay between the germline ends. The CDR3 DNA reads as TGTGCCAGCAGCTCACCCATGGCTTCGGAGCAGTACTTC. This encodes CASSSPMASEQYF.

V gene TRBV27 combines with J gene TRBJ2-7, with D unresolved. Germline assignment: CDR1 MNHEY and CDR2 SMNVEV (reference sequence). The CDR3 has 15 amino acids. The germline V and J ends were trimmed by 5 bases and 7 bases, with 21 bases remaining between them. CDR3 DNA: TGTGCCAGCAGTGTACGCCGCGGCTCCCGCCTGGAGCAGTACTTC. Translating gives CASSVRRGSRLEQYF.

The chain recombines TRBV15 with TRBJ1-2, with D uncertain. V was trimmed by 1 base and J by 8 bases, leaving 17 bases between them. Looked up from germline, CDR1 is LNHNV and CDR2 is YYDKDF (reference sequence). The CDR3 extends over 15 amino acids. This CDR3 is CATSRARGMPSGYTF. DNA for the CDR3: TGTGCCACCAGCAGAGCCCGAGGGATGCCCAGCGGCTACACCTTC.

The chain recombines TRBV5-6 with TRBJ2-7; 13 bases match TRBD2. Unmatched junction bases numbered 7, after V lost 4 bases and J lost 6 bases. This CDR3 is 15 amino acids long. Looked up from germline, CDR1 is SGHDT and CDR2 is YYEEEE. In nucleotides, the CDR3 is TGTGCCAGCAGCCCGGGACTAGCGGGGAAGATCGAGCAGTACTTC. Protein sequence: CASSPGLAGKIEQYF.

J is TRBJ2-3 and V is TRBV7-2, with a possible D match to TRBD1 (6 bases). CDR3 size: 17 residues. CDR1 and CDR2 (germline): SGHTA, FQGNSA. Trimming took 1 base from V and 4 from J, leaving 18 bases between them. CDR3 coding DNA: TGTGCCAGCAGCTTAGGGCCTTCGTTAGGGGGACCAGATACGCAGTATTTT. Translation: CASSLGPSLGGPDTQYF.

The chain is built from TRBV5-1 and TRBJ2-3; D perhaps matches TRBD2 (5 bases). V was pared by 0 bases and J by 4 bases, with 12 bases between. This CDR3 has 15 residues. Germline-derived CDR1 and CDR2 are SGHRS and YFSETQ. The CDR3 sequence is CASSLAPSPPDTQYF. For the CDR3, the DNA is TGCGCCAGCAGCTTGGCTCCTAGCCCTCCAGATACGCAGTATTTT.

The chain recombines TRBV19 with TRBJ1-5; unclear D gene. V gave up 7 bases and J gave up 2 bases, with 12 bases separating them. The germline gives CDR1 LNHDA, CDR2 SQIVND (reference sequence). The CDR3 is 14 amino acids. The CDR3 DNA follows: TGTGCCAGTACCCCGGTCGGAGGCAATCAGCCCCAGCATTTT. The encoded protein is CASTPVGGNQPQHF.

V usage is TRBV18 and J usage is TRBJ2-7; D uncertain. V dropped 4 bases and J dropped 0 bases, with 13 bases sitting between them. The germline gives CDR1 KGHSH, CDR2 LQKENI. The CDR3 is 15 residues long. The CDR3 region has the DNA TGTGCCAGCTCACTGGGGTCACTGAGCTCCTACGAGCAGTACTTC. It specifies CASSLGSLSSYEQYF. Drawing the rest from reference TRBV18 and TRBJ2-7, the complete variable domain is NAGVMQNPRHLVRRRGQEARLRCSPMKGHSHVYWYRQLPEEGLKFMVYLQKENIIDESGMPKERFSAEFPKEGPSILRIQQVVRGDSAAYFCASSLGSLSSYEQYFGPGTRLTVT.

This chain joins TRBV4-3 and TRBJ1-2; TRBD1 might be the D (6 bases). Trimming stripped 1 base from V and 1 base from J, with 16 bases between. Germline CDR1 is LGHNA and CDR2 is YSLEER. This CDR3 region has 17 residues. The CDR3 nucleotides are TGCGCCAGCAGCCAAGGGATACAGGGACCATATAACTATGGCTACACCTTC. Its translation: CASSQGIQGPYNYGYTF.

The rearrangement joins TRBV18 to TRBJ1-2, with a possible D match to TRBD1 (6 bases). Trimming took 2 bases from V and 5 from J, leaving 15 bases between them. CDR3 size: 15 residues. Germline CDR1 and CDR2: KGHSH and LQKENI. CDR3 residues: CASSPDGGAMYGYTF. The CDR3 DNA reads as TGTGCCAGCTCACCAGATGGGGGCGCGATGTATGGCTACACCTTC.

V and J are TRBV27 and TRBJ1-5; a possible D gene is TRBD1 (5 bases). Germline V gene data show CDR1 as MNHEY and CDR2 as SMNVEV (reference sequence). The V end was cut by 5 bases, the J end by 6 bases, with 20 bases between. The CDR3 has 16 amino acids. CDR3 DNA sequence: TGTGCCAGCAGTCGTACCCCCGGGGCCGGGGGTCAGCCCCAGCATTTT. It yields the protein CASSRTPGAGGQPQHF.

Notes on this clone: Other DNA sequences in the same sample also yield this CDR3. The chain joins TRBV6-1 to TRBJ2-7; D gene ambiguous. CDR3 length equals 12 residues. The germline gives CDR1 MNHNS, CDR2 SASEGT. The V and J ends lost 2 bases and 3 bases respectively, with 5 bases between them. The CDR3 sequence: CASSENGYEQYF. For the CDR3, the DNA is TGTGCCAGCAGTGAAAACGGCTACGAGCAGTACTTC.

The genes are TRBV4-1 and TRBJ2-2, with 11 bases matching TRBD2. Germline values: CDR1 MGHRA, CDR2 YSYEKL. Trimming at V came to 1 base and at J to 5 bases, leaving 6 bases not matched to a gene. The CDR3 covers 17 residues. DNA for the CDR3: TGCGCCAGCAGCCAAGGGCTAGCGGGAGGATGGACCGGGGAGCTGTTTTTT. Amino acids: CASSQGLAGGWTGELFF.

Notes on this clone: Other DNA sequences within the sample encode an identical CDR3. The rearrangement joins TRBV11-2 to TRBJ1-1; D unclear. Germline values: CDR1 SGHAT, CDR2 FQNNGV. Trimming cost V 1 base and J 0 bases, with 6 bases left between them. The CDR3 extends over 14 amino acids. The CDR3 DNA reads TGTGCCAGCAGCTTAGGTACTATGAACACTGAAGCTTTCTTT. It encodes CASSLGTMNTEAFF.

J is TRBJ2-7 and V is TRBV29-1; D possibly corresponds to TRBD1 (6 bases). Germline V gene sequence: CDR1 SQVTM, CDR2 ANQGSEA. The V end lost 4 bases, the J end lost 7 bases, and 20 bases lay between the germline ends. The CDR3 is made up of 14 amino acids. The CDR3 loop reads CSVVGFRGEGEQYF. The CDR3 DNA is TGCAGCGTTGTGGGGTTCAGGGGAGAAGGGGAGCAGTACTTC.

This clone was detected a few times. The chain joins TRBV7-6 to TRBJ2-1; D remains unclear. The V gene's germline CDR1 is SGHVS and CDR2 FNYEAQ. The CDR3 totals 12 residues. V gave up 5 bases and J gave up 9 bases, with 11 bases separating them. The CDR3 is CASSPAPGEQFF. In DNA form, the CDR3 reads TGTGCCAGCAGCCCAGCACCAGGTGAGCAGTTCTTC.

This clone showed up just a few times. V and J are TRBV9 and TRBJ2-7, with D perhaps matching TRBD2 (6 bases). This CDR3 region has 15 residues. Per the germline V gene, CDR1 is SGDLS and CDR2 is YYNGEE. V gave up 4 bases and J gave up 3 bases, with 17 bases separating them. Written as DNA, the CDR3 is TGTGCCAGCAGCCCTACCGGGACTGGAAACTACGAGCAGTACTTC. Translated, it gives CASSPTGTGNYEQYF.

This clone was counted a few times. The chain is built from TRBV7-3 and TRBJ2-1; 10 bases agree with TRBD1. CDR1 is SGHTA and CDR2 is FQGTGA in the germline V gene. Trimming at V came to 5 bases and at J to 8 bases, leaving 6 bases not matched to a gene. This CDR3 comprises 14 residues. The CDR3 DNA sequence: TGTGCCAGCAGCGCCCGACAGGGGGCGGATGAGCAGTTCTTC. It specifies CASSARQGADEQFF. Together with reference TRBV7-3 and TRBJ2-1, the CDR3 gives the full variable domain: GAGVSQTPSNKVTEKGKYVELRCDPISGHTALYWYRQSLGQGPEFLIYFQGTGAADDSGLPNDRFFAVRPEGSVSTLKIQRTERGDSAVYLCASSARQGADEQFFGPGTRLTVL.

This chain connects TRBV25-1 to TRBJ2-7; 9 nucleotides agree with TRBD1. Trimming removed 8 bases from V and 6 bases from J; junction bases left unmatched: 8. Per the germline V gene, CDR1 is MGHDK and CDR2 is SYGVNS. The CDR3 sequence is 13 residues long. The CDR3 nucleotides read TGTGCCAGCCAGGGACAGGGAGCGTCCGAGCAGTACTTC. Its protein is CASQGQGASEQYF.

As for this clone: This sample includes further DNA sequences coding for the same CDR3. The rearrangement links TRBV28 to TRBJ2-2; the D is unclear. CDR3 size: 13 residues. V lost 0 bases, J lost 6 bases, and 5 bases lay in between. Germline-derived CDR1 and CDR2 are MDHEN and SYDVKM. CDR3 sequence: CASSLWGSGELFF. The CDR3 DNA reads TGTGCCAGCAGTTTATGGGGGTCCGGGGAGCTGTTTTTT.

The rearrangement links TRBV11-2 to TRBJ1-5; D is undetermined. CDR1 and CDR2 (germline): SGHAT, FQNNGV. The CDR3 length is 16 residues. Trimming removed 2 bases at V and 0 bases at J, with 11 bases between. CDR3 in DNA: TGTGCCAGCAGCTTAACCGGCCAGAGTAGCAATCAGCCCCAGCATTTT. It is translated as CASSLTGQSSNQPQHF.

The chain links TRBV5-6 to TRBJ1-2, with 8 nucleotides matching TRBD1. V lost 4 bases to trimming and J lost 3 bases; unmatched junction nucleotides: 5. The CDR3 is made up of 14 amino acids. The V gene's germline CDR1 is SGHDT and CDR2 YYEEEE. The CDR3: CASSPGGFYYGYTF. CDR3 sequence (DNA): TGTGCCAGCAGCCCAGGGGGCTTTTACTATGGCTACACCTTC.

V is TRBV6-5 and J is TRBJ2-7, with 7 bases matching TRBD2. Germline CDR1 and CDR2: MNHEY and SVGAGI. This CDR3 comprises 10 residues. V shed 11 bases and J 6 bases; nucleotides not matched to a gene: 4. CDR3 coding DNA: TGTGCCGCCGGGGGGTGCGAGCAGTACTTC. Translation gives CAAGGCEQYF.